What follows are 6 T cell receptor beta chains derived from one specimen sequenced in a study of blood T cell repertoires in COVID-19. Sequencing was performed with immunoSEQ multiplex PCR; in TCRdb, only in-frame clones are kept and a portion is missing. The sample has approximately 670,000 clones, around 89% seen once. Sequenced material: peripheral blood. These receptors were collected from a woman aged 18-30 years with acute or convalescent COVID-19.

The J gene is TRBJ1-3, the V gene TRBV9, with 8 bases matching TRBD1. The CDR3 sequence is 15 residues long. J gave up 0 bases and V 4 bases, and 3 bases lay outside the gene matches. Germline V CDR1 and CDR2: SGDLS, YYNGEE. CDR3 in DNA: TGTGCCAGCAGCTCCCAGGGGGCCTCTGGAAACACCATATATTTT. As protein: CASSSQGASGNTIYF.

The genes are TRBV12-5 and TRBJ1-5; 10 nucleotides match TRBD1. J was trimmed by 7 bases and V by 6 bases; bases with no gene match: 9. This CDR3 contains 15 residues. Germline V gene data show CDR1 as LGHNT and CDR2 as FRNRAP. DNA for the CDR3: TGTGCTAGTGGCCCGGGACAGGGGCCGGGACAGCCCCAGCATTTT. Translating gives CASGPGQGPGQPQHF.

J is TRBJ1-2 and V is TRBV2; the D gene is possibly TRBD1 (5 bases). The CDR3 loop spans 12 amino acids. The germline V gene encodes CDR1 SNHLY and CDR2 FYNNEI. Between the trimmed V and J ends, which lost 9 bases and 13 bases, there was a span of 21 bases. This CDR3 reads CASPEAGQPTTF. The CDR3, as DNA: TGTGCCAGTCCCGAAGCGGGGCAGCCTACCACCTTC.

The chain employs TRBV3-1 (or the pseudogene TRBV3-2) and TRBJ2-7, with D hard to call. The CDR3 loop spans 14 amino acids. Between the trimmed V and J ends, which lost 1 base and 5 bases, there was a span of 12 bases. CDR1 LGHDT and CDR2 YNNKEL come from the germline V gene (reference sequence). The CDR3 region is CASSQGHPSDEQYF. The CDR3 DNA is TGTGCCAGCAGCCAAGGGCACCCGAGCGACGAGCAGTACTTC.

The table lists this clone with a count of one. The rearrangement uses TRBV7-8 and TRBJ1-1, with 7 bases matching TRBD1. Germline-derived CDR1 and CDR2 are SGHVS and FQNEAQ. CDR3 length: 14 residues. V lost 5 bases and J lost 4; bases outside the gene matches: 7. The DNA of the CDR3 is TGTGCCAGCAGCAACCGGGACAGCGGCACTGAAGCTTTCTTT. This encodes CASSNRDSGTEAFF.

The CDR3 coding sequence is TGCGCCAGCCGTGCCGCGTCAGGGGTCGGTGGCTACACCTTC. Its translation is CASRAASGVGGYTF. The rearrangement uses TRBV5-1 and TRBJ1-2; D may be TRBD1 (6 bases). The germline CDR1 and CDR2 sequences are SGHRS and YFSETQ. Trimming took 7 bases from V and 7 from J, leaving 20 bases between them. This CDR3 has 14 residues.